These 7 T cell receptor beta chains share one sample of origin, sequenced in a study of cytomegalovirus exposure and HLA in healthy donors. The primer mix had 60 Vbeta and 13 Jbeta primers. Repertoires were generated with immunoSEQ multiplex PCR, while TCRdb's copy carries only in-frame clones and drops some. The table has 150,000 to 200,000 clones, over 70% seen once. What was sequenced was PBMCs. Receptors were obtained from a woman in her thirties in good health and CMV-seronegative.

The chain carries TRBV9 and TRBJ1-1; D possibly corresponds to TRBD1 (5 bases). Germline CDR1 reads SGDLS; CDR2 reads YYNGEE. This CDR3 has 10 amino acids. V lost 7 bases and J 11 bases, leaving 12 bases between the germline ends. The DNA of the CDR3 is TGTGCCAGCGGAGGGGAGTACGCTTTCTTT. Amino acid sequence: CASGGEYAFF.

The gene calls are TRBV5-1 and TRBJ2-2; D is perhaps TRBD2 (5 bases). The germline V gene encodes CDR1 SGHRS and CDR2 YFSETQ. The CDR3 runs 13 residues. Trimming cost V 4 bases and J 4 bases, with 8 bases left between them. CDR3 DNA: TGCGCCAGCAGCAACGAGGGCACCGGGGAGCTGTTTTTT. It encodes CASSNEGTGELFF.

The CDR3 here is CASSLAGARRDEQFF. The CDR3 region has the DNA TGTGCCAGCAGCTTGGCTGGGGCAAGACGCGATGAGCAGTTCTTC. The chain employs TRBV5-6 and TRBJ2-1, with D tentatively TRBD1 (5 bases). This CDR3 contains 15 residues. Germline CDR1 SGHDT, CDR2 YYEEEE. Trimming shortened V by 0 bases and J by 8 bases, and 15 bases separated the two germline ends.

DNA of the CDR3: TGTGCCAGCAGGGGACTAGCGGGAGGGCCATCAGATACGCAGTATTTT. Translated: CASRGLAGGPSDTQYF. This sequence joins TRBV25-1 and TRBJ2-3, with 16 bases fitting TRBD2. Germline-derived CDR1 and CDR2 are MGHDK and SYGVNS. The CDR3 is made up of 16 amino acids. Trimming removed 6 bases from V and 4 bases from J; junction bases left unmatched: 4.

The V call is TRBV18, the J call TRBJ1-1, with D unresolved. Germline loops: CDR1 KGHSH, CDR2 LQKENI. V lost 2 bases to trimming and J lost 0 bases, with 4 bases between them. The CDR3 totals 13 residues. The DNA for the CDR3 is TGTGCCAGCTCACCATTAGTGAACACTGAAGCTTTCTTT. Its protein is CASSPLVNTEAFF.

This clone showed up just once. J is TRBJ1-4 and V is TRBV6-5; maybe TRBD1 (5 bases). Germline assignment: CDR1 MNHEY and CDR2 SVGAGI. This CDR3 has 13 residues. V was clipped by 8 bases and J by 8 bases, with 15 bases between them. This CDR3 reads CASHAGGNEKLFF. CDR3 in DNA: TGTGCCAGCCACGCGGGGGGTAACGAAAAACTGTTTTTT.

The chain's CDR3 is CASSQVAGGPSKNIQYF. In DNA, the CDR3 is TGCGCCAGCAGCCAAGTCGCGGGGGGGCCGTCCAAAAACATTCAGTACTTC. This rearrangement joins TRBV4-3 to TRBJ2-4; 9 bases line up with TRBD2. Trimming took 1 base from V and 2 from J; bases not matched to a gene: 6. Looked up from germline, CDR1 is LGHNA and CDR2 is YSLEER. The length of the CDR3 is 17 residues.